This TCR beta chain was obtained from a study of T cell responses to AZD1222 COVID-19 vaccine. Study-wide results and caveats: The donor cohort was predominantly white British with a female majority, and clonal diversity may have been underestimated.

Germline lookup yields CDR1 SGDLS and CDR2 YYNGEE. The V gene lost 3 bases and the J gene lost 6 bases, with 15 bases spanning the gap. The CDR3 extends over 15 amino acids. As regards this clone: No antigen is known for it.

Only in-frame clones appear in the TCRdb table, and some are missing; sequencing was by immunoSEQ multiplex PCR. The data contain under 200,000 clones, more than 70% of them singletons. This specimen was peripheral blood, taken on day 0 of AZD1222 vaccination. This chain joins TRBV9 and TRBJ2-2; D perhaps matches TRBD2 (5 bases). The sequence came from an adult in good health. CDR3 DNA: TGTGCCAGCAGCGCCAACCCCGGGGAGCCCGGGGAGCTGTTTTTT. Protein: CASSANPGEPGELFF.